This is a list of T cell receptor beta chains from one sample in a study of blood T cell repertoires in COVID-19. Profiled with immunoSEQ multiplex PCR; TCRdb holds only in-frame clones, not every one. Of 150,000 to 200,000 clones in the sample, approximately 80% were seen once. The sample taken for sequencing was PBMCs or T cells enriched from blood (not recorded which). The receptors derive from a man in his forties who had recovered from COVID-19. Both conserved end residues are part of each CDR3. A D gene is named only where the DNA matches it firmly. Clone size is shown for a subset of rows, as once, few, many or a class of expanded clone.

>17|TRBJ2-2|NA|NA|TRBV6-6
TGTGCCAGCAGTCAGACCGGGACAAACCCTCAAGCCGGGGAGCTGTTTTTT
CASSQTGTNPQAGELFF
>14|TRBJ2-7|NA|TRBD1|TRBV6-4
TGTGCCAGCAGAAACCCGGGACAGAGCTACGAGCAGTACTTC
CASRNPGQSYEQYF
>13|TRBJ1-3|NA|NA|TRBV12-3/TRBV12-4
TGTGCCAGCAGTGGGAGCTCTGGAAACACCATATATTTT
CASSGSSGNTIYF
>13|TRBJ1-6|NA|NA|TRBV5-4
TGTGCCAGCTCCCGAGGCACTAATTCACCCCTCCACTTT
CASSRGTNSPLHF
>12|TRBJ1-5|NA|TRBD1|TRBV12-3/TRBV12-4
TGTGCCAGCACTACAGGGGATCAGCCCCAGCATTTT
CASTTGDQPQHF
>16|TRBJ2-3|NA|TRBD2|TRBV5-1
TGCGCCAGCAGTTTAGCGGGTTTCGCTAGCACAGATACGCAGTATTTT
CASSLAGFASTDTQYF
>16|TRBJ1-2|NA|TRBD1|TRBV25-1
TGTGCCAGCAGTGACCCCCGGACAGGGCTGGACTATGGCTACACCTTC
CASSDPRTGLDYGYTF
>15|TRBJ2-7|once|NA|TRBV9
TGTGCCAGCAGCGTAGGCGGGACTCAGAACTACGAGCAGTACTTC
CASSVGGTQNYEQYF
>18|TRBJ1-3|NA|NA|TRBV10-3
TGTGCCACCACTCAAATGAATAGGGGGAGCTGGTTTGGAAACACCATATATTTT
CATTQMNRGSWFGNTIYF
>15|TRBJ1-4|NA|NA|TRBV18
TGTGCCAGCTCACCAAGTAGTGCAACTAATGAAAAACTGTTTTTT
CASSPSSATNEKLFF
>16|TRBJ2-2|NA|TRBD1|TRBV11-2
TGTGCCAGCAGCTTAGAGACAGGGGCGAACACCGGGGAGCTGTTTTTT
CASSLETGANTGELFF
>15|TRBJ1-1|NA|TRBD1|TRBV6-5
TGTGCCAGCAAATCTGAGGGGGCAGGCTCGGCTGAAGCTTTCTTT
CASKSEGAGSAEAFF
>16|TRBJ1-4|few|NA|TRBV9
TGTGCCAGCAGCGCGCAAGGAGGGGCAACTAATGAAAAACTGTTTTTT
CASSAQGGATNEKLFF
>16|TRBJ2-1|once|TRBD2|TRBV6-5
TGTGCCAGCAGTTACTCGATTAGCGGGGGCCGCTGGGAGCAGTTCTTC
CASSYSISGGRWEQFF
>16|TRBJ1-3|NA|NA|TRBV25-1
TGTGCCAGCAGTCCCCTGGGCCTGACCTCTGGAAACACCATATATTTT
CASSPLGLTSGNTIYF
>14|TRBJ2-3|NA|TRBD2|TRBV30
TGTGCCTATAGTAGCGGGGGGGCATCACATACGCAGTATTTT
CAYSSGGASHTQYF
>16|TRBJ1-5|NA|TRBD1|TRBV2
TGTGCCAGCAGTCACGCGGGACAGGAGGTCGATCAGCCCCAGCATTTT
CASSHAGQEVDQPQHF
>15|TRBJ1-3|NA|TRBD1|TRBV5-1
TGCGCCAGCAGCTCTCACAGGGGTTCTGGAAACACCATATATTTT
CASSSHRGSGNTIYF
>12|TRBJ2-5|NA|NA|TRBV2
TGTGCCAGCAGTACAGGCCAAGAGACCCAGTACTTC
CASSTGQETQYF
>13|TRBJ1-1|NA|NA|TRBV12-3/TRBV12-4
TGTGCCAGCAGTTTTACGCTGGACACTTTGGGTTTCTTT
CASSFTLDTLGFF
>16|TRBJ2-5|few|TRBD2|TRBV28
TGTGCCAGCAGGAGACTAGCGGAAACTCTCCAAGAGACCCAGTACTTC
CASRRLAETLQETQYF
>12|TRBJ1-2|NA|NA|TRBV6-1
TGTGCCAGCAGTGAAGAGGGGTACGGCTACACCTTC
CASSEEGYGYTF
>14|TRBJ2-5|NA|TRBD2|TRBV5-4
TGTGCCAGCAGCACGGGGGGATCCCAGGAGACCCAGTACTTC
CASSTGGSQETQYF
>13|TRBJ2-1|NA|NA|TRBV18
TGTGCCAGCTCACCTTCGGGGGAGGATGAGCAGTTCTTC
CASSPSGEDEQFF
>13|TRBJ1-2|NA|NA|TRBV6-5
TGTGCCAGCAACGAGGTGATGAACTATGGCTACACCTTC
CASNEVMNYGYTF
>12|TRBJ1-3|NA|NA|TRBV29-1
TGCAGCGTTTCAGACTCTGGAAACACCATATATTTT
CSVSDSGNTIYF
>13|TRBJ2-5|NA|NA|TRBV11-2
TGTGCCAGCAGCTTAGTTACCGGGGAGACCCAGTACTTC
CASSLVTGETQYF
>17|TRBJ1-5|NA|NA|TRBV6-1
TGTGCCAGCAGTGAAGCGGCCCGGGGCGGGGGCAATCAGCCCCAGCATTTT
CASSEAARGGGNQPQHF
>13|TRBJ1-1|NA|NA|TRBV27
TGTGCCAGCAGTTTAGGGGGCAGCACTGAAGCTTTCTTT
CASSLGGSTEAFF
>17|TRBJ1-1|NA|TRBD1|TRBV5-1
TGCGCCAGCAGCAACAAACCCCTGGACAGGGGGAACACTGAAGCTTTCTTT
CASSNKPLDRGNTEAFF